The 19 T cell receptor beta chains in this list originate from one sample, sequenced in a study of early T cells in non-severe SARS-CoV-2 infection (dated by TCRdb to 2020 to 2022). Library creation used 5' RACE. The data were produced on a NextSeq 500. TCRdb applied fastp at Q25 and MiXCR to the public reads, then kept only in-frame beta chains. Rows are unified per CDR3 protein, each entry keeping the most common DNA and genes. Across this sample there are some 22,000 distinct CDR3 sequences, with approximately 5% seen only once. The ten largest clones add up to over 6.5% of the sample. Sequencing was done on a sample of whole blood. These receptors originate from an adult who was a healthcare worker with PCR-confirmed SARS-CoV-2 infection or an uninfected control (not recorded which).

This clonotype was seen ten or more times. The chain employs TRBV28 and TRBJ2-3; 14 bases match TRBD2. This CDR3 has 17 residues. Germline V lookup: CDR1 MDHEN, CDR2 SYDVKM. The V segment lost 5 bases and the J segment 3 bases; nucleotides outside the gene matches: 7. The CDR3 nucleotides are TGTGCCAGCAGTCCTCTGGGACTAGCGGGGGCGACAGATACGCAGTATTTT. Protein: CASSPLGLAGATDTQYF.

This clonotype has ten or more counts. The chain has TRBV20-1 and TRBJ2-1; a weak D match, TRBD1 (5 bases). Germline lookup yields CDR1 DFQATT and CDR2 SNEGSKA (reference sequence). This CDR3 is 13 amino acids long. Trimming stripped 1 base from V and 4 bases from J, with 8 bases between. The CDR3 region is CSARVGLYNEQFF. In DNA form, the CDR3 reads TGCAGTGCTAGAGTGGGGCTTTACAATGAGCAGTTCTTC.

The sample holds many counts of this clonotype. The chain recombines TRBV20-1 with TRBJ2-7, with D possibly matching TRBD2 (5 bases). The CDR3 extends over 13 amino acids. Trimming left V 7 bases short and J 0 bases short, with 13 bases between. Germline CDR1 and CDR2: DFQATT and SNEGSKA (reference sequence). The CDR3 coding sequence is TGCAGTGGGGAAACGGGAAACTCCTACGAGCAGTACTTC. Protein product: CSGETGNSYEQYF.

This clonotype is medium-sized. The J gene is TRBJ2-1, the V gene TRBV28; D is unclear. This CDR3 has 14 residues. Trimming stripped 4 bases from V and 0 bases from J, with 7 bases between. CDR1 and CDR2 (germline): MDHEN, SYDVKM. CDR3 sequence reads: CASSSPSSYNEQFF. CDR3 sequence (DNA): TGTGCCAGCAGTTCGCCAAGCTCCTACAATGAGCAGTTCTTC. Full variable domain (outside the CDR3, taken from reference TRBV28 and TRBJ2-1): DVKVTQSSRYLVKRTGEKVFLECVQDMDHENMFWYRQDPGLGLRLIYFSYDVKMKEKGDIPEGYSVSREKKERFSLILESASTNQTSMYLCASSSPSSYNEQFFGPGTRLTVL.

As concerns this clonotype: It may be a read error: a sequence one base away is much more abundant. This sequence joins TRBV6-5 and TRBJ1-5, with 8 positions matching TRBD1. The DNA matches TRBJ2-3 better at its end, which makes the J call doubtful. The CDR3 is 14 amino acids. Germline V gives CDR1 MNHEY, CDR2 SVGAGI. Here the CDR3 DNA reads TGTGCCAGCAGTAATGACAGGGGTAATCAGCCCCAGTATTTT. Its translation: CASSNDRGNQPQYF.

At least ten counts were recorded for this clonotype. The chain combines TRBV7-2 with TRBJ2-3; D is uncertain. V was clipped by 1 base and J by 6 bases, with 5 bases between them. There are 12 residues in the CDR3. Germline values: CDR1 SGHTA, CDR2 FQGNSA. This CDR3 is CASSLVGDTQYF. CDR3 nucleotide sequence: TGTGCCAGCAGCTTAGTGGGCGATACGCAGTATTTT.

This clonotype was observed many times. The rearrangement links TRBV5-1 to TRBJ2-3; the match to TRBD2 covers 7 bases. V shed 7 bases and J 6 bases; nucleotides not matched to a gene: 5. The CDR3 is 12 residues long. Germline lookup yields CDR1 SGHRS and CDR2 YFSETQ. CDR3 protein: CASASGWDTQYF. CDR3 in DNA: TGCGCCAGCGCTAGCGGCTGGGATACGCAGTATTTT. Full variable domain (remainder filled in from reference TRBV5-1 and TRBJ2-3): KAGVTQTPRYLIKTRGQQVTLSCSPISGHRSVSWYQQTPGQGLQFLFEYFSETQRNKGNFPGRFSGRQFSNSRSEMNVSTLELGDSALYLCASASGWDTQYFGPGTRLTVL.

This clonotype has ten or more counts. The J gene is TRBJ1-1, the V gene TRBV6-5, with D hard to call. The CDR3 extends over 13 amino acids. Trimming removed 2 bases at V and 1 base at J, with 5 bases between. Germline assignment: CDR1 MNHEY and CDR2 SVGAGI. This CDR3 is CASSYPGNTEAFF. The CDR3 nucleotides are TGTGCCAGCAGTTACCCGGGGAACACTGAAGCTTTCTTT.

This clonotype showed up many times. The gene calls are TRBV4-2 and TRBJ2-1, with 11 bases fitting TRBD2. This CDR3 has 16 residues. The V gene's germline CDR1 is LGHNA and CDR2 YNFKEQ. Trimming at V came to 0 bases and at J to 9 bases, leaving 7 bases not matched to a gene. In DNA, the CDR3 is TGTGCCAGCAGCCAAGATGGCCTAGCGGGGGGCCCTGAGCAGTTCTTC. Protein: CASSQDGLAGGPEQFF.

At least ten counts were recorded for this clonotype. The chain is built from TRBV7-9 and TRBJ1-2, with a tentative D call TRBD1 (6 bases). The germline CDR1 and CDR2 sequences are SEHNR and FQNEAQ (reference sequence). Trimming pared 5 bases from V and 4 bases from J, leaving 14 bases between. CDR3 size: 14 residues. CDR3 DNA sequence: TGTGCCAGCAGCCCTAATACAGGGACCTATGGCTACACCTTC. Amino acids: CASSPNTGTYGYTF.

This clonotype was counted at least ten times. The CDR3 DNA is TGTGCCAGCACGGACAGGGGGATCTACAATGAGCAGTTCTTC. This encodes CASTDRGIYNEQFF. V usage is TRBV6-6 and J usage is TRBJ2-1, with 10 nucleotides matching TRBD1. Germline CDR1 and CDR2: MNHNY and SVGAGI (reference sequence). The CDR3 has 14 residues. J was trimmed by 3 bases and V by 7 bases; bases with no gene match: 3.

This clonotype was seen many times. The rearrangement uses TRBV12-3 or TRBV12-4 and TRBJ2-3; tentatively, D is TRBD1 or TRBD2 (5 bases each). The CDR3 contains 13 residues. Here the CDR3 DNA reads TGTGCGACACTTGGGGACCTAACAGATACGCAGTATTTT. It is translated as CATLGDLTDTQYF.

This clonotype was detected many times. This sequence joins TRBV4-3 and TRBJ1-6; D remains ambiguous. V lost 6 bases, J lost 9 bases, and 15 bases lay in between. The germline CDR1 and CDR2 sequences are LGHNA and YSLEER. The CDR3 consists of 14 residues. In DNA, the CDR3 is TGCGCCAGCAGGGTTCGGGGAGAGGCTTCACCCCTCCACTTT. Its translation is CASRVRGEASPLHF.

This chain joins TRBV6-6 and TRBJ2-5; D possibly corresponds to TRBD1 (6 bases). The ends were cut back, 2 bases at V and 5 bases at J, with 15 bases in the middle. The V gene's germline CDR1 is MNHNY and CDR2 SVGAGI (reference sequence). The CDR3 has 15 amino acids. The CDR3 DNA reads TGTGCCAGCAGTTACCCACTCCAGGGGCTGGAGACCCAGTACTTC. Protein: CASSYPLQGLETQYF.

This clonotype was recorded at least ten times. The rearrangement joins TRBV7-9 to TRBJ1-5; D is undetermined. Looked up from germline, CDR1 is SEHNR and CDR2 is FQNEAQ (reference sequence). Trimming cost V 4 bases and J 7 bases, with 17 bases left between them. The CDR3 loop spans 15 amino acids. CDR3 protein: CASSSTDPGLQPQHF. In DNA, the CDR3 is TGTGCCAGCAGCTCGACTGACCCTGGGTTGCAGCCCCAGCATTTT.

The chain links TRBV12-3 or TRBV12-4 to TRBJ1-6, with 11 bases identical to TRBD1. V lost 6 bases, J lost 9 bases, and 1 base stayed unmatched. This CDR3 spans 13 amino acids. CDR3 sequence reads: CASRDRGLSPLHF. The CDR3 bases are TGTGCCAGCAGGGACAGGGGGCTTTCACCCCTCCACTTT.

This clonotype occurred many times. The chain links TRBV7-9 to TRBJ1-1, with D unclear. The CDR3 length is 12 residues. The germline CDR1 and CDR2 sequences are SEHNR and FQNEAQ (reference sequence). V lost 5 bases and J lost 1, with 5 bases in between. The CDR3 region is CASSVQNTEAFF. The CDR3 DNA is TGTGCCAGCAGCGTCCAGAACACTGAAGCTTTCTTT.

This clonotype has ten or more counts. The chain links TRBV6-2 or TRBV6-3 to TRBJ2-3; D is unclear. The CDR3 length is 15 residues. The germline V gene encodes CDR1 MNHEY and CDR2 SVGEGT. The V gene lost 2 bases and the J gene lost 0 bases, with 9 bases spanning the gap. CDR3 loop: CASSYGGSSTDTQYF. The CDR3 coding sequence is TGTGCCAGCAGTTACGGCGGCAGTAGCACAGATACGCAGTATTTT.

This clonotype appeared many times. V usage is TRBV27 and J usage is TRBJ2-3; 12 bases are shared with TRBD2. Germline trimming cut 5 bases from V and 3 bases from J; bases unmatched to any gene: 6. Germline assignment: CDR1 MNHEY and CDR2 SMNVEV (reference sequence). The CDR3 is made up of 16 amino acids. The CDR3 DNA is TGTGCCAGCAGTCCATTCCTAGCGGGGGGGACAGATACGCAGTATTTT. The encoded protein is CASSPFLAGGTDTQYF.